These T cell receptor beta chains were read from a single sample in a study of glioma-infiltrating T cells after dendritic cell vaccination. Generated by immunoSEQ multiplex PCR, the TCRdb table keeps only in-frame clones and is missing some. The sample includes tens of thousands of clones, roughly 87% of them seen just once. The specimen comprised blood, sampled before dendritic cell vaccination. The source is a human donor with glioblastoma. Both conserved end residues are part of each CDR3. Fields, in order: J gene, clone size, D gene, CDR3 length, V gene, CDR3 DNA, CDR3 protein. The D gene is left open where the match is weak. Clone size, where shown, is once, few, many, or a class for clones that have expanded.

TRBJ1-2 | . | . | 12 | TRBV10-3 | TGTGCCATCAAAGGGAGTGGCTATGGCTACACCTTC | CAIKGSGYGYTF
TRBJ2-3 | . | . | 15 | TRBV5-1 | TGCGCCAGCAGCTTGGGGGGCAAAGGCACAGATACGCAGTATTTT | CASSLGGKGTDTQYF
TRBJ2-7 | few | . | 17 | TRBV7-6 | TGTGCCAGCAGCCTTAAGGCCGCGACAGGGACTTTATTAGAGCAGTACTTC | CASSLKAATGTLLEQYF
TRBJ1-2 | . | TRBD1 | 16 | TRBV7-8 | TGTGCCAGCAGCTTAGTCGTGACAGGGGGTTTCTATGGCTACACCTTC | CASSLVVTGGFYGYTF
TRBJ1-6 | . | . | 14 | TRBV18 | TGTGCCAGCTCACTAGCGTCAGTAAATTCACCCCTCCACTTT | CASSLASVNSPLHF
TRBJ2-4 | . | TRBD2 | 20 | TRBV5-1 | TGCGCCAGCAGCTTCCAGCCCCTGGAGATAGCGGGGGGAGCCAAAAACATTCAGTACTTC | CASSFQPLEIAGGAKNIQYF
TRBJ1-6 | . | . | 16 | TRBV27 | TGTGCCAGCAGTTTACAGGGGTACGCCTATAATTCACCCCTCCACTTT | CASSLQGYAYNSPLHF
TRBJ1-2 | few | TRBD1 | 12 | TRBV5-1 | TGCGCCAGCAGCTTCAGACAGGGAGGCTACACCTTC | CASSFRQGGYTF
TRBJ2-1 | . | TRBD2 | 15 | TRBV4-2 | TGTGCCAGCAGCCCCGGGACTAGCGGGGAGGGCGGGCAGTTCTTC | CASSPGTSGEGGQFF
TRBJ1-3 | . | TRBD1 | 15 | TRBV6-5 | TGTGCCAGCAGTCGGGACAGGGAAAGTGGAAACACCATATATTTT | CASSRDRESGNTIYF
TRBJ1-2 | . | . | 13 | TRBV5-1 | TGCGCCAGCAGCTTGGCCGAGTGGTATGGCTACACCTTC | CASSLAEWYGYTF
TRBJ2-2 | . | . | 13 | TRBV7-2 | TGTGCCACAACCGGGACTCCCTCCGGGGAGCTGTTTTTT | CATTGTPSGELFF
TRBJ2-2 | . | TRBD2 | 18 | TRBV10-3 | TGTGCCATCAGTGACGGTGGGACTAGCGGGAGATCGGTCGGGGAGCTGTTTTTT | CAISDGGTSGRSVGELFF
TRBJ1-6 | . | . | 15 | TRBV7-9 | TGTGCCAGCAGCTTAGCCTACGGTTATAATTCACCCCTCCACTTT | CASSLAYGYNSPLHF
TRBJ1-1 | . | . | 18 | TRBV5-6 | TGTGCCAGCAGCTTGGGCTATCGATCGCGGGGAGCCCAAAAGGAAGCTTTCTTT | CASSLGYRSRGAQKEAFF
TRBJ1-2 | . | TRBD1 | 14 | TRBV6-6 | TGTGCCAGCAGTGGACCGACAGGGGGCTCTGGCTACACCTTC | CASSGPTGGSGYTF
TRBJ2-7 | . | TRBD1 | 15 | TRBV9 | TGTGCCAGCAGCCCCACCGTGACAGGGTCCTACGAGCAGTACTTC | CASSPTVTGSYEQYF
TRBJ1-4 | . | . | 17 | TRBV7-9 | TGTGCCAGCAGCTTAGCGGTTTCTATAGCGACTAATGAAAAACTGTTTTTT | CASSLAVSIATNEKLFF
TRBJ1-5 | . | TRBD1 | 15 | TRBV7-2 | TGTGCCAGCAGCTTAGAGGGGGCAGGCAATCAGCCCCAGCATTTT | CASSLEGAGNQPQHF
TRBJ2-2 | once | TRBD2 | 21 | TRBV7-3 | TGTGCCAGCAGCTTAATAAGGCTTACGAATAGCGGGAGGGCCGGAACCGGGGAGCTGTTTTTT | CASSLIRLTNSGRAGTGELFF
TRBJ2-3 | . | TRBD2 | 18 | TRBV9 | TGTGCCAGCAGCCTGACTAGCGGGAACGGAAGGGGAATAGATACGCAGTATTTT | CASSLTSGNGRGIDTQYF
TRBJ1-5 | . | . | 15 | TRBV19 | TGTGCCAGTAGTATATGGTCAGACGACGGGCAGCCCCAGCATTTT | CASSIWSDDGQPQHF
TRBJ2-5 | . | TRBD1 | 16 | TRBV7-2 | TGTGCCAGCAGCGCCGGGACAGGGGTCGGGCGAGAGACCCAGTACTTC | CASSAGTGVGRETQYF
TRBJ2-5 | . | . | 14 | TRBV5-4 | TGTGCCAGCAGCGCACGGAGCGACCAAGAGACCCAGTACTTC | CASSARSDQETQYF
TRBJ1-3 | . | TRBD1 | 14 | TRBV13 | TGTGCCAGCAGCTACCGGACAGGTTTGGGCACCATATATTTT | CASSYRTGLGTIYF
TRBJ1-2 | . | . | 13 | TRBV7-2 | TGTGCCAGCACCCGCAGCGCCGGCTATGGCTACACCTTC | CASTRSAGYGYTF
TRBJ2-1 | . | . | 13 | TRBV6-1 | TGTGCCAGCAGGCAGACTAGTTTTGGTGAGCAGTTCTTC | CASRQTSFGEQFF
TRBJ2-5 | . | TRBD1 | 16 | TRBV5-1 | TGCGCCAGCAGCTTGGCTGGGACAGGGGGAGGAGAGACCCAGTACTTC | CASSLAGTGGGETQYF
TRBJ1-1 | few | TRBD1 | 14 | TRBV2 | TGTGCCAGCAGTGGCTGGACAGGTCCGGGTGAAGCTTTCTTT | CASSGWTGPGEAFF
TRBJ1-2 | . | TRBD1 | 14 | TRBV6-1 | TGTGCCAGCAGTGAACCAGGGGGCGGTAATGGCTACACCTTC | CASSEPGGGNGYTF
TRBJ1-2 | . | . | 13 | TRBV7-2 | TGTGCCAGCAGCTTAGAAACAATCTATGGCTACACCTTC | CASSLETIYGYTF
TRBJ2-3 | once | TRBD2 | 15 | TRBV15 | TGTGCCACCAGCAGAGGCGGGAGTGCGGCAGATACGCAGTATTTT | CATSRGGSAADTQYF
TRBJ1-1 | . | . | 14 | TRBV7-2 | TGTGCCAGCAGCTTAAGCTGGACTGCCACTGAAGCTTTCTTT | CASSLSWTATEAFF
TRBJ1-5 | . | . | 17 | TRBV19 | TGTGCCAGTAGTATAACAACGGGGACACCTGGGGATCAGCCCCAGCATTTT | CASSITTGTPGDQPQHF
TRBJ2-1 | . | . | 17 | TRBV19 | TGTGCCAGTATGAGGACAGTCCCAGTAAGCTCCTACAATGAGCAGTTCTTC | CASMRTVPVSSYNEQFF
TRBJ2-7 | . | . | 13 | TRBV6-1 | TGTGCCAGCAGTGATACAGACCTCTACGAGCAGTACTTC | CASSDTDLYEQYF
TRBJ2-2 | . | . | 14 | TRBV7-9 | TGTGCCAGCAGCTTAGCACAGTTCACCGGGGAGCTGTTTTTT | CASSLAQFTGELFF
TRBJ2-3 | . | . | 13 | TRBV19 | TGTGCCAGTAGGGCTTCGGGAGCAGATACGCAGTATTTT | CASRASGADTQYF
TRBJ2-3 | few | . | 11 | TRBV19 | TGTGCCAGTGGAAGGGGGGATACGCAGTATTTT | CASGRGDTQYF
TRBJ1-6 | . | . | 17 | TRBV14 | TGTGCCAGCAGCCAACTTATCTTTGCAGGGTCGGCCTCACCCCTCCACTTT | CASSQLIFAGSASPLHF
TRBJ1-4 | . | TRBD1 | 16 | TRBV30 | TGTGCCTGGAGTGCTCTAGGGACAGGGGCTGTGGAAAAACTGTTTTTT | CAWSALGTGAVEKLFF